These 18 T cell receptor beta chains originate from one sample sequenced in a study of cytomegalovirus exposure and HLA in healthy donors. Researchers ran the PCR with 60 Vbeta and 13 Jbeta primers. Sequencing used immunoSEQ multiplex PCR; TCRdb keeps in-frame clones, though not all of them. The repertoire includes 150,000 to 200,000 clones, about 86% of them detected once, and under 2.5% sits in the top ten. The sequenced sample consisted of PBMCs. The receptors shown here come from a woman under 30 in good health and CMV-seronegative.

This clone was seen a single time. This chain connects TRBV23-1 to TRBJ1-5; D uncertain. TRBV23-1 is placed among ORFs of uncertain function. V lost 8 bases and J lost 4, with 9 bases in between. The CDR3 contains 12 residues. The CDR3 reads CASSTRNQPQHF. The DNA for the CDR3 is TGCGCCAGCTCTACCCGGAATCAGCCCCAGCATTTT.

This chain connects TRBV9 to TRBJ2-3; D may be TRBD2 (6 bases). Germline CDR1 SGDLS, CDR2 YYNGEE. This CDR3 region has 15 residues. V was clipped by 4 bases and J by 3 bases, with 15 bases between them. This CDR3 is CASSRGGVVTDTQYF. The CDR3 DNA is TGTGCCAGCAGCCGGGGCGGGGTGGTAACAGATACGCAGTATTTT.

The genes are TRBV29-1 and TRBJ2-1; the D is unclear. V lost 5 bases, J lost 0 bases, and 8 bases lay in between. The CDR3 sequence is 13 residues long. Germline values: CDR1 SQVTM, CDR2 ANQGSEA. CDR3 loop: CSVRSTSYNEQFF. For the CDR3, the DNA is TGCAGCGTTCGGTCTACCTCCTACAATGAGCAGTTCTTC.

The genes are TRBV11-2 and TRBJ2-1; a possible D gene is TRBD1 (6 bases). Looked up from germline, CDR1 is SGHAT and CDR2 is FQNNGV. The ends were cut back, 3 bases at V and 8 bases at J, with 23 bases in the middle. This CDR3 is built from 17 residues. In DNA form, the CDR3 reads TGTGCCAGCAGCTTGGCCCACAGGGTACCGAAATTGGATGAGCAGTTCTTC. This translates into CASSLAHRVPKLDEQFF. The full variable domain, rest sourced from reference TRBV11-2 and TRBJ2-1, is EAGVAQSPRYKIIEKRQSVAFWCNPISGHATLYWYQQILGQGPKLLIQFQNNGVVDDSQLPKDRFSAERLKGVDSTLKIQPAKLEDSAVYLCASSLAHRVPKLDEQFFGPGTRLTVL.

This sequence joins TRBV7-2 and TRBJ2-1; a weak D match, TRBD1 (6 bases). V shed 5 bases and J shed 2 bases, with 16 bases lying between them. The CDR3 covers 16 residues. The germline gives CDR1 SGHTA, CDR2 FQGNSA. CDR3 DNA sequence: TGTGCCAGCAGCCATACCCCGAGGGGGACCTACAATGAGCAGTTCTTC. Its translation is CASSHTPRGTYNEQFF.

This chain joins TRBV18 and TRBJ2-5; D is possibly TRBD1 (6 bases). Trimming removed 0 bases at V and 5 bases at J, with 16 bases between. The germline V gene encodes CDR1 KGHSH and CDR2 LQKENI. The CDR3 spans 16 residues. The CDR3 protein is CASSPPQGLVSETQYF. Written as DNA, the CDR3 is TGTGCCAGCTCACCACCCCAGGGGCTGGTATCGGAGACCCAGTACTTC.

The V and J genes are TRBV5-1 and TRBJ2-5; D may be TRBD1 (6 bases). The end of the DNA fits TRBJ2-7 better, so the J call may be wrong. The CDR3 runs to 13 residues. Germline assignment: CDR1 SGHRS and CDR2 YFSETQ. The CDR3 region is CASGTTEAHEQYF. As DNA, the CDR3 is TGCGCCAGCGGGACAACAGAGGCCCACGAGCAGTACTTC.

The chain couples TRBV30 to TRBJ1-4; perhaps TRBD1 as D (6 bases). The CDR3 runs to 15 residues. Trimming pared 4 bases from V and 7 bases from J, leaving 19 bases between. Germline loops: CDR1 GTSNPN, CDR2 SVGIG (reference sequence). The CDR3 bases are TGTGCCTGGAACCAGTGGGGGGGGCTGGGTGAAAAACTGTTTTTT. It yields the protein CAWNQWGGLGEKLFF.

This clone was picked up one time. The chain employs TRBV5-1 and TRBJ2-3; perhaps TRBD2 as D (6 bases). Trimming stripped 6 bases from V and 5 bases from J, with 7 bases between. This CDR3 contains 11 residues. Germline-derived CDR1 and CDR2 are SGHRS and YFSETQ. CDR3 DNA: TGCGCCAGCAAAGCGGGAGATACGCAGTATTTT. Translation gives CASKAGDTQYF.

The genes are TRBV2 and TRBJ2-1; 9 bases line up with TRBD2. Germline CDR1 reads SNHLY; CDR2 reads FYNNEI. The J segment lost 2 bases and the V segment lost 11 bases, leaving 4 bases of the junction unmatched. CDR3 length: 13 residues. CDR3 in amino acids: CAGSSGAYNEQFF. The CDR3 coding sequence is TGTGCCGGGTCTAGCGGGGCCTACAATGAGCAGTTCTTC.

CDR3 in DNA: TGTGCCAGCAGCTTAGATTTGGGGGCAGGAAGCTACGAGCAGTACTTC. Protein sequence: CASSLDLGAGSYEQYF. The gene calls are TRBV7-8 and TRBJ2-7; maybe TRBD1 (6 bases). Germline V lookup: CDR1 SGHVS, CDR2 FQNEAQ. Trimming left V 1 base short and J 3 bases short, with 16 bases between. The CDR3 totals 16 residues.

This sequence joins TRBV19 and TRBJ2-7; 8 bases agree with TRBD2. The length of the CDR3 is 15 residues. V lost 5 bases and J lost 4; bases outside the gene matches: 10. Per the germline V gene, CDR1 is LNHDA and CDR2 is SQIVND (reference sequence). The CDR3 loop is CASSSRYGGGYEQYF. CDR3 in DNA: TGTGCCAGTAGTTCGCGGTACGGGGGGGGTTACGAGCAGTACTTC.

The J gene is TRBJ2-7, the V gene TRBV2; 9 nucleotides match TRBD2. The V segment lost 6 bases and the J segment 0 bases; nucleotides outside the gene matches: 9. The CDR3 totals 16 residues. Germline-derived CDR1 and CDR2 are SNHLY and FYNNEI. The CDR3 nucleotides read TGTGCCAGCAGCTTCCAACTAGCGGGTCTCTCCTACGAGCAGTACTTC. Encoded protein: CASSFQLAGLSYEQYF.

The rearrangement uses TRBV19 and TRBJ2-4; TRBD1 agrees at 7 bases. The V gene end was trimmed by 5 bases and the J gene end by 4 bases; junction bases not matched to a gene: 8. CDR3 size: 15 residues. Germline V gene lookup returns CDR1 LNHDA and CDR2 SQIVND (reference sequence). For the CDR3, the DNA is TGTGCCAGTAGTCTGCGAGGGACAGCTAAAAACATTCAGTACTTC. It translates to CASSLRGTAKNIQYF.

The chain uses TRBV7-9 and TRBJ2-2; tentatively, D is TRBD2 (6 bases). Germline V gene data show CDR1 as SEHNR and CDR2 as FQNEAQ (reference sequence). The CDR3 runs 15 residues. V was shortened by 5 bases and J by 4 bases, with 14 bases between the two germline ends. The CDR3 loop is CASSPPRGLTGELFF. In DNA, the CDR3 is TGTGCCAGCAGCCCCCCGAGGGGACTCACCGGGGAGCTGTTTTTT.

This clone was detected a few times. The chain couples TRBV10-2 to TRBJ2-1; tentative D call: TRBD1 (6 bases). The CDR3 loop spans 15 amino acids. The ends were cut back, 7 bases at V and 6 bases at J, with 19 bases in the middle. Germline CDR1 reads WSHSY; CDR2 reads SAAADI. CDR3 sequence: CASKLGTSSRNEQFF. The CDR3 DNA is TGCGCCAGCAAGCTCGGGACATCTTCGCGCAATGAGCAGTTCTTC.

The genes are TRBV4-2 and TRBJ1-6; a possible D gene is TRBD1 (5 bases). With 0 bases removed from V and 9 bases from J, the gap between germline ends came to 18 bases. The CDR3 has 17 amino acids. CDR1 is LGHNA and CDR2 is YNFKEQ in the germline V gene. CDR3 nucleotides: TGTGCCAGCAGCCAAGATCGCAGTACAGGCAGACGTTCACCCCTCCACTTT. It translates to CASSQDRSTGRRSPLHF.

V gene TRBV19 combines with J gene TRBJ2-7, with D perhaps TRBD2 (6 bases). CDR1 is LNHDA, CDR2 SQIVND, per germline (reference sequence). Trimming pared 10 bases from V and 1 base from J, leaving 23 bases between. The CDR3 consists of 16 residues. The CDR3 bases are TGTGCCACCAAGCGTAGGTGGGGGGTCGTTTCCTACGAGCAGTACTTC. Encoded protein: CATKRRWGVVSYEQYF.